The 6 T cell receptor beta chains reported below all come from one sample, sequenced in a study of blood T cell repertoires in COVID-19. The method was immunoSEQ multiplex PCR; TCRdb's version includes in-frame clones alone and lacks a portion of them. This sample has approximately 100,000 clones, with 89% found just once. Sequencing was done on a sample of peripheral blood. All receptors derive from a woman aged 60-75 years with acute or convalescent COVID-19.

CDR3 nucleotides: TGTGCCAGCTCACCACCGTACAGCAACACTGAAGCTTTCTTT. It translates to CASSPPYSNTEAFF. The gene calls are TRBV18 and TRBJ1-1; D gene unclear. Germline CDR1 reads KGHSH; CDR2 reads LQKENI. The CDR3 covers 14 residues. V was shortened by 0 bases and J by 2 bases, with 7 bases between the two germline ends.

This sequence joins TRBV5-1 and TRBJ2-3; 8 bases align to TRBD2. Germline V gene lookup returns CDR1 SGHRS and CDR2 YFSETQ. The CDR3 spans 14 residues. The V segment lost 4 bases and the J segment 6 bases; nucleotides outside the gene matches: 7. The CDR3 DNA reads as TGCGCCAGCAGCCTCCGGGGGGGGGCGGATACGCAGTATTTT. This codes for CASSLRGGADTQYF. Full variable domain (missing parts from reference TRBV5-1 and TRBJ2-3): KAGVTQTPRYLIKTRGQQVTLSCSPISGHRSVSWYQQTPGQGLQFLFEYFSETQRNKGNFPGRFSGRQFSNSRSEMNVSTLELGDSALYLCASSLRGGADTQYFGPGTRLTVL.

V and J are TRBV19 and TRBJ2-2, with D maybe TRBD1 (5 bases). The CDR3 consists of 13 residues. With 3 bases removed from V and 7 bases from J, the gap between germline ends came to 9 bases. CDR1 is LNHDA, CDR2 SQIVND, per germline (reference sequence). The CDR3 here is CASSIQGSGELFF. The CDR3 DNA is TGTGCCAGTAGTATTCAGGGAAGCGGGGAGCTGTTTTTT. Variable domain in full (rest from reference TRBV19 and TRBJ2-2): DGGITQSPKYLFRKEGQNVTLSCEQNLNHDAMYWYRQDPGQGLRLIYYSQIVNDFQKGDIAEGYSVSREKKESFPLTVTSAQKNPTAFYLCASSIQGSGELFFGEGSRLTVL.

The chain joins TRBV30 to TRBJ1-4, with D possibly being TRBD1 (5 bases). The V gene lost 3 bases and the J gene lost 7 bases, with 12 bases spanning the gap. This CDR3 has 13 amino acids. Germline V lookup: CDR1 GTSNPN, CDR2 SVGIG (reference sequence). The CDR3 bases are TGTGCCTGGAGCCGCCAGGGTGGTGAAAAACTGTTTTTT. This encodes CAWSRQGGEKLFF.

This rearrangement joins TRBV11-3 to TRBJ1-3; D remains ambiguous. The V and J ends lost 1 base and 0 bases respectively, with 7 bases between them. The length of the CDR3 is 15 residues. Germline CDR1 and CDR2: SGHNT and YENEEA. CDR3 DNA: TGTGCCAGCAGCTTAGCCTCGGGCTCTGGAAACACCATATATTTT. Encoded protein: CASSLASGSGNTIYF. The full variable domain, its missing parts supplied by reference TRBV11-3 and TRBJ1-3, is EAGVVQSPRYKIIEKKQPVAFWCNPISGHNTLYWYLQNLGQGPELLIRYENEEAVDDSQLPKDRFSAERLKGVDSTLKIQPAELGDSAVYLCASSLASGSGNTIYFGEGSWLTVV.

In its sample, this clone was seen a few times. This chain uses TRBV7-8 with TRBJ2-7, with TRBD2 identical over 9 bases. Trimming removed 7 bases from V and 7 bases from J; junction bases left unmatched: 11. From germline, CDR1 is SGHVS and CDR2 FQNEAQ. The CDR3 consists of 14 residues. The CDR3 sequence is CASNKAGGSGEQYF. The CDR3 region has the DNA TGTGCCAGCAACAAAGCGGGAGGCTCTGGGGAGCAGTACTTC.